The table lists the clone carrying this T cell receptor beta chain with many counts. Its target is not known. V was shortened by 2 bases and J by 5 bases, with 9 bases between the two germline ends. The CDR3 covers 13 residues. This sample is part of a study of regulatory T cells in long-lasting Graves disease. Overall study findings and caveats: Repertoires from persistent disease leaned toward TRBV28, TRBJ1-2 and TRBJ2-5. Samples came from peripheral blood alone, without thyroid tissue.

Assembly of TCR beta libraries relied on iRepertoire HTBI primers together with Arm-PCR of CDR3 regions. TCRdb passed the multiplex PCR reads through MiXCR, listing each CDR3 protein once. The data contain roughly 610,000 distinct CDR3 sequences, under 20% of them singletons. The time point denotes: newly diagnosed GD, antithyroid drugs for less than 3 months. With RNA extracted from PBMCs as input, the TCR library was made. Into tubes containing EDTA, approximately 9 milliliters of peripheral blood were drawn. These data were also filed under a second study, of T cells in Graves' hyperthyroidism and ophthalmopathy. As that report states: During a first-round RT-PCR of the TCR CDR3, the HTBI primer set was used.

The origin of this receptor is a woman between 25 and 40 years old with Graves disease. This chain connects TRBV12-3 or TRBV12-4 to TRBJ1-1, with D unclear. Sequencing was performed on peripheral blood mononuclear cells (PBMCs), taken at new diagnosis, from a patient treated with antithyroid drugs. CDR3 loop: CASSLSLETEAFF. The CDR3 DNA is TGTGCCAGCAGTTTATCCTTAGAGACTGAAGCTTTCTTT.